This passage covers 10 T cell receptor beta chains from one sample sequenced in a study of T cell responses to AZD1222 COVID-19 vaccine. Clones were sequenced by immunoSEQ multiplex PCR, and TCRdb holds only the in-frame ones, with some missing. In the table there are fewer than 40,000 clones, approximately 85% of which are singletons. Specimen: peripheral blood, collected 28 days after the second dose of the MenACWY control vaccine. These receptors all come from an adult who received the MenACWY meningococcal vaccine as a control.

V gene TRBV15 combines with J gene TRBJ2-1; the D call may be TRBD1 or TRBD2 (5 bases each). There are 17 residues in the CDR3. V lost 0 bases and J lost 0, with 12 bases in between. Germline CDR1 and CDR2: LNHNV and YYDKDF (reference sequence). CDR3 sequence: CATSRDYGTSSYNEQFF. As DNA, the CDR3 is TGTGCCACCAGCAGAGATTACGGGACCTCCTCCTACAATGAGCAGTTCTTC.

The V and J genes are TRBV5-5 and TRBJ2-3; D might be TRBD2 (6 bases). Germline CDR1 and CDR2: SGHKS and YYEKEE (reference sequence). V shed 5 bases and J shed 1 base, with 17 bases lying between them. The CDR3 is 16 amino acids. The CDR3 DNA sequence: TGTGCCAGCAGTTTCACCCCGGGACTCGGCACAGATACGCAGTATTTT. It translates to CASSFTPGLGTDTQYF.

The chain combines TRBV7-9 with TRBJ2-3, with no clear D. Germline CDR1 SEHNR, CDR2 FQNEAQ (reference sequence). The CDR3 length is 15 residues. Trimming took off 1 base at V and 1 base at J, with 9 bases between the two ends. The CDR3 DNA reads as TGTGCCAGCAGCTTAGGGTTTCACGGCACAGATACGCAGTATTTT. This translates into CASSLGFHGTDTQYF.

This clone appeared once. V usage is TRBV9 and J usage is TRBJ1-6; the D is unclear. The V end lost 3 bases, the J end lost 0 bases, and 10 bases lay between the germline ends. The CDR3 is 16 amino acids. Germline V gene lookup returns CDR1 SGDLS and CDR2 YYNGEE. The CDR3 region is CASSATASSYNSPLHF. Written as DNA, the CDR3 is TGTGCCAGCAGCGCCACCGCGAGCTCCTATAATTCACCCCTCCACTTT.

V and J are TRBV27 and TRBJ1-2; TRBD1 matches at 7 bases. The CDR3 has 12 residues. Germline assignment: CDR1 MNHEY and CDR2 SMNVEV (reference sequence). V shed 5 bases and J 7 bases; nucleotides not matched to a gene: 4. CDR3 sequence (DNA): TGTGCCAGCAGTCCGACAGGGTTTGGCTACACCTTC. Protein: CASSPTGFGYTF.

Here the CDR3 reads CAGSREGYNSPLHF. CDR3 DNA: TGTGCCGGGTCCCGAGAGGGGTATAATTCACCCCTCCACTTT. V usage is TRBV5-4 and J usage is TRBJ1-6; maybe TRBD1 (5 bases). Germline-derived CDR1 and CDR2 are SGHNT and YYREEE (reference sequence). Trimming took off 10 bases at V and 4 bases at J, with 15 bases between the two ends. The CDR3 runs to 14 residues.

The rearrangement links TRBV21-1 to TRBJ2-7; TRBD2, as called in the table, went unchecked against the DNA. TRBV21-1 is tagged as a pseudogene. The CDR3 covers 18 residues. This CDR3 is CASSKGRGSGRAVSEQYF. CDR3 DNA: TGTGCCAGCAGCAAAGGTAGGGGTAGCGGGAGGGCCGTAAGCGAGCAGTACTTC.

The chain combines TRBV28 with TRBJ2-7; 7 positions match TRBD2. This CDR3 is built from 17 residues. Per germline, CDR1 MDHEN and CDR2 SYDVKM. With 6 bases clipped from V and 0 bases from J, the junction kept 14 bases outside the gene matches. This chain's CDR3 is CASRWDFGGSSSYEQYF. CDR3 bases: TGTGCCAGCAGGTGGGACTTCGGGGGGTCCAGCTCCTACGAGCAGTACTTC.

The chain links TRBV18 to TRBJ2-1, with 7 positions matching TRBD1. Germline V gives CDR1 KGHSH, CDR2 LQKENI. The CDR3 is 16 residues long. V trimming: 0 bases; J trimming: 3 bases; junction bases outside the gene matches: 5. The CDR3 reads CASSPPAGGYYNEQFF. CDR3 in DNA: TGTGCCAGCTCACCACCCGCAGGGGGTTACTACAATGAGCAGTTCTTC.

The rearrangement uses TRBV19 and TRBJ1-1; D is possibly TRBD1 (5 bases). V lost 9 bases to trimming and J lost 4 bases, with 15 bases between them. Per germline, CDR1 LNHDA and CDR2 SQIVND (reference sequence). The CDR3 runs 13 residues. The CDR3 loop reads CASRGPGGTEAFF. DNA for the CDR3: TGTGCCAGCCGAGGGCCGGGGGGCACTGAAGCTTTCTTT.